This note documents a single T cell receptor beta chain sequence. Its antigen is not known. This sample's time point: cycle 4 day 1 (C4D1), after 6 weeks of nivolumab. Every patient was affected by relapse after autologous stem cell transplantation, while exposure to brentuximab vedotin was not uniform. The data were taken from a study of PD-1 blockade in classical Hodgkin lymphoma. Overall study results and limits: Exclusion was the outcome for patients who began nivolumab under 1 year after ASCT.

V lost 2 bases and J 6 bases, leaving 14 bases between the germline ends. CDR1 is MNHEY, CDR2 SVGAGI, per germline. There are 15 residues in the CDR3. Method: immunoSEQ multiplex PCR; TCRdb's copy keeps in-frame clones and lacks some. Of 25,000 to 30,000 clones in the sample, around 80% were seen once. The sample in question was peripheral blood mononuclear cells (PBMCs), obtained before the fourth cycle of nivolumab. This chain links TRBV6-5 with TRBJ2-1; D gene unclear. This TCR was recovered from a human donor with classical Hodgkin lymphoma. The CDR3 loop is CASSYPLATINEQFF. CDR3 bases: TGTGCCAGCAGTTACCCCCTCGCTACGATCAATGAGCAGTTCTTC.